The 16 T cell receptor beta chains presented below share a single source sample, sequenced in a study of T cells in Graves' hyperthyroidism and ophthalmopathy. Amplification targeted TCR beta CDR3 regions from RNA transcripts. First-round RT-PCR with HTBI primers amplified the TCR CDR3 region. From the multiplex PCR reads, TCRdb called clonotypes with MiXCR, one entry per CDR3 protein. The table records hundreds of thousands of distinct CDR3 sequences, around 15% of them present only once. Material: blood. These receptors came from a woman aged 40 to 50 with Graves' ophthalmopathy.

Many counts were recorded for this clonotype. The V gene is TRBV19, the J gene TRBJ1-1; D gene unclear. The ends were cut back, 10 bases at V and 2 bases at J, with 23 bases in the middle. The CDR3 has 16 residues. The V gene's germline CDR1 is LNHDA and CDR2 SQIVND (reference sequence). The CDR3 sequence: CATRGGLRNANTEAFF. CDR3 DNA: TGTGCCACTCGCGGTGGTTTACGGAACGCAAACACTGAAGCTTTCTTT.

The genes are TRBV12-3 or TRBV12-4 and TRBJ2-2, with 7 positions matching TRBD1. J gave up 0 bases and V 7 bases, and 8 bases lay outside the gene matches. This CDR3 spans 16 amino acids. The CDR3 spells CASKNGQGANTGELFF. CDR3 DNA: TGTGCCAGCAAGAACGGGCAGGGGGCGAACACCGGGGAGCTGTTTTTT.

The chain uses TRBV12-3 or TRBV12-4 and TRBJ1-2; D not resolved. The CDR3 is 13 amino acids. V was trimmed by 3 bases and J by 5 bases, leaving 10 bases between them. The CDR3 protein is CASSLAGLYGYTF. DNA for the CDR3: TGTGCCAGCAGTTTGGCAGGACTGTATGGCTACACCTTC.

This clonotype was counted many times. The rearrangement uses TRBV11-2 and TRBJ2-5; D perhaps matches TRBD1 (6 bases). The CDR3 spans 14 residues. Trimming pared 5 bases from V and 1 base from J, leaving 11 bases between. Germline V gene sequence: CDR1 SGHAT, CDR2 FQNNGV. DNA of the CDR3: TGTGCCAGCAGCCCCGGGACATTCCAAGAGACCCAGTACTTC. It encodes CASSPGTFQETQYF.

This clonotype has just a few counts. V and J are TRBV7-9 and TRBJ2-1; D is ambiguous. The length of the CDR3 is 14 residues. V was shortened by 1 base and J by 4 bases, with 8 bases between the two germline ends. CDR1 is SEHNR and CDR2 is FQNEAQ in the germline V gene (reference sequence). This CDR3 reads CASSLDAEYNEQFF. The CDR3 region has the DNA TGTGCCAGCAGCTTAGATGCCGAATACAATGAGCAGTTCTTC.

There are a few counts of this clonotype. A single base separates this from a much larger clone, so it may be a read error. This chain links TRBV18 with TRBJ1-1; D unclear. CDR3 length equals 15 residues. Germline values: CDR1 KGHSH, CDR2 LQKENI. In nucleotides, the CDR3 is TGTGCCAGCTCACCATCCGAGACAAGGAACGCTGAAGCTTTCTTT. This encodes CASSPSETRNAEAFF.

The chain employs TRBV4-2 and TRBJ2-7, with 10 bases aligning to TRBD2. The CDR3 is 18 amino acids. Germline V lookup: CDR1 LGHNA, CDR2 YNFKEQ. Trimming took 2 bases from V and 2 from J; bases not matched to a gene: 12. In DNA, the CDR3 is TGTGCCAGCAGCCAATTGGCTGGGACTAGCGCCCGCACCTACGAGCAGTACTTC. Its protein product is CASSQLAGTSARTYEQYF.

This clonotype has more than one count but fewer than ten. The V and J genes are TRBV29-1 and TRBJ2-1; 7 bases are a match to TRBD2. There are 16 residues in the CDR3. The V segment lost 1 base and the J segment 2 bases; nucleotides outside the gene matches: 8. Germline assignment: CDR1 SQVTM and CDR2 ANQGSEA. CDR3 DNA sequence: TGCAGCGTTGAAGTCTGGGGACTACCGGCCTACAATGAGCAGTTCTTC. It is translated as CSVEVWGLPAYNEQFF.

This clonotype has at least ten counts. V and J are TRBV6-1 and TRBJ2-2, with 9 bases matching TRBD2. J gave up 2 bases and V 5 bases, and 6 bases lay outside the gene matches. The CDR3 has 16 amino acids. Germline lookup yields CDR1 MNHNS and CDR2 SASEGT. This CDR3 reads CASSLQAGGNTGELFF. CDR3 DNA: TGTGCCAGCAGTTTGCAAGCGGGAGGAAACACCGGGGAGCTGTTTTTT.

Many counts were recorded for this clonotype. The chain has TRBV11-2 and TRBJ1-3, with D possibly TRBD1 on 5 matching bases. In germline, CDR1 is SGHAT, CDR2 FQNNGV. CDR3 length equals 15 residues. V was shortened by 3 bases and J by 4 bases, with 13 bases between the two germline ends. CDR3 bases: TGTGCCAGCAGCTTTCTCGGACATCTAGGAAACACCATATATTTT. Translated, it gives CASSFLGHLGNTIYF. Based on the CDR3 plus reference TRBV11-2 and TRBJ1-3, the full variable domain is EAGVAQSPRYKIIEKRQSVAFWCNPISGHATLYWYQQILGQGPKLLIQFQNNGVVDDSQLPKDRFSAERLKGVDSTLKIQPAKLEDSAVYLCASSFLGHLGNTIYFGEGSWLTVV.

This clonotype has just a few counts. The J gene is TRBJ2-1, the V gene TRBV15, with TRBD2 matching over 14 bases. This CDR3 is 16 amino acids long. Germline trimming cut 3 bases from V and 6 bases from J; bases unmatched to any gene: 4. Germline V CDR1 and CDR2: LNHNV, YYDKDF (reference sequence). CDR3 sequence: CATSRGTSGSSNEQFF. CDR3 in DNA: TGTGCCACCAGCAGGGGGACTAGCGGGAGTTCCAATGAGCAGTTCTTC.

This clonotype was detected a few times. This chain connects TRBV20-1 to TRBJ2-5; tentatively, D is TRBD2 (7 bases). V lost 6 bases, J lost 9 bases, and 17 bases lay in between. This CDR3 is 12 amino acids long. Germline assignment: CDR1 DFQATT and CDR2 SNEGSKA (reference sequence). Written as DNA, the CDR3 is TGCAGTGCGGGGGGGCGTACAAAACCCCAGTACTTC. Protein product: CSAGGRTKPQYF.

In its sample, this clonotype was seen a few times. DNA for the CDR3: TGTGCCAGCCAGGAGAACACCGGGGAGCTGTTTTTT. It encodes CASQENTGELFF. The chain joins TRBV7-3 to TRBJ2-2; no reliable D call. The CDR3 consists of 12 residues. V was clipped by 8 bases and J by 1 base, with 5 bases between them. CDR1 is SGHTA, CDR2 FQGTGA, per germline.

This clonotype was recorded at least ten times. The chain recombines TRBV11-2 with TRBJ2-3; 10 bases match TRBD2. Looked up from germline, CDR1 is SGHAT and CDR2 is FQNNGV. This CDR3 spans 16 amino acids. J was trimmed by 5 bases and V by 5 bases; bases with no gene match: 10. The CDR3, as DNA: TGTGCCAGCAGCGCGCAAGCGGGGGGGCATAGAGATACGCAGTATTTT. It translates to CASSAQAGGHRDTQYF.

Many counts were recorded for this clonotype. CDR3 region: CASSSVGDPVKNIQYF. The CDR3 nucleotides are TGTGCCAGCAGCTCGGTTGGGGACCCGGTGAAAAACATTCAGTACTTC. This rearrangement joins TRBV7-2 to TRBJ2-4, with D perhaps given as TRBD1 or TRBD2 (5 bases each). This CDR3 has 16 residues. Trimming stripped 4 bases from V and 4 bases from J, with 17 bases between. The germline gives CDR1 SGHTA, CDR2 FQGNSA.

This clonotype was detected ten times or more. CDR3 region: CASSFTSRTDTQYF. The CDR3 DNA is TGTGCCAGCAGCTTTACATCCCGCACAGATACGCAGTATTTT. V gene TRBV6-2 or TRBV6-3 combines with J gene TRBJ2-3; D uncertain. Germline V lookup: CDR1 MNHEY, CDR2 SVGEGT. The CDR3 has 14 amino acids. V lost 6 bases and J 1 base, leaving 11 bases between the germline ends.